This entry lists 25 T cell receptor beta chains sequenced from one sample in a study of blood T cell repertoires in COVID-19. Measured with immunoSEQ multiplex PCR; TCRdb has only the in-frame clones, and not every one. The repertoire includes 200,000 to 300,000 clones, around 88% of them detected once, and 9% to 15% sits in the top ten. Sequenced material: peripheral blood. The receptors originated from an older man with acute or convalescent COVID-19.

This CDR3 reads CATYRTETYEQYF. The DNA of the CDR3 is TGTGCCACTTACAGGACGGAAACCTACGAGCAGTACTTC. This chain connects TRBV28 to TRBJ2-7; D is possibly TRBD1 (5 bases). The CDR3 has 13 amino acids. CDR1 is MDHEN and CDR2 is SYDVKM in the germline V gene. Trimming pared 10 bases from V and 2 bases from J, leaving 15 bases between. Looking up the rest from reference TRBV28 and TRBJ2-7 gives the full variable domain: DVKVTQSSRYLVKRTGEKVFLECVQDMDHENMFWYRQDPGLGLRLIYFSYDVKMKEKGDIPEGYSVSREKKERFSLILESASTNQTSMYLCATYRTETYEQYFGPGTRLTVT.

The V call is TRBV7-2, the J call TRBJ1-1; no firm D call. This CDR3 region has 13 residues. The V and J ends lost 5 bases and 11 bases respectively, with 18 bases between them. Germline V lookup: CDR1 SGHTA, CDR2 FQGNSA. CDR3 sequence: CASSQRLGGEAFF. The CDR3 DNA sequence: TGTGCCAGCAGCCAGCGCCTCGGAGGAGAGGCTTTCTTT.

This chain connects TRBV18 to TRBJ2-5; maybe TRBD2 (5 bases). Deletions cut 2 bases from V and 0 bases from J, with 7 bases between. CDR3 length: 14 amino acids. Germline V CDR1 and CDR2: KGHSH, LQKENI. The DNA of the CDR3 is TGTGCCAGCTCACCATCGGGGTACCAAGAGACCCAGTACTTC. Amino acids: CASSPSGYQETQYF.

This sequence joins TRBV2 and TRBJ1-2; D not resolved. Trimming removed 0 bases at V and 5 bases at J, with 7 bases between. This CDR3 contains 13 residues. The germline V gene encodes CDR1 SNHLY and CDR2 FYNNEI. CDR3: CASSEAGSYGYTF. The CDR3 DNA reads TGTGCCAGCAGTGAAGCCGGGAGTTATGGCTACACCTTC.

The chain recombines TRBV5-6 with TRBJ1-4; no clear D gene. Germline V gene sequence: CDR1 SGHDT, CDR2 YYEEEE. The ends were cut back, 4 bases at V and 7 bases at J, with 23 bases in the middle. This CDR3 has 17 amino acids. The CDR3 protein is CASSRQRDTPLVEKLFF. DNA of the CDR3: TGTGCCAGCAGCCGCCAGCGGGATACACCCTTGGTTGAAAAACTGTTTTTT. Full variable domain (outside the CDR3, taken from reference TRBV5-6 and TRBJ1-4): DAGVTQSPTHLIKTRGQQVTLRCSPKSGHDTVSWYQQALGQGPQFIFQYYEEEERQRGNFPDRFSGHQFPNYSSELNVNALLLGDSALYLCASSRQRDTPLVEKLFFGSGTQLSVL.

This chain links TRBV14 with TRBJ2-1; TRBD2 matches at 10 bases. Germline V gene data show CDR1 as SGHDN and CDR2 as FVKESK. The J segment lost 6 bases and the V segment lost 0 bases, leaving 14 bases of the junction unmatched. There are 19 residues in the CDR3. The CDR3 bases are TGTGCCAGCAGCCAAGATCTAGCGGGAGTAAGAAGATTGGGCAATGAGCAGTTCTTC. It codes for CASSQDLAGVRRLGNEQFF.

The CDR3 loop reads CASSVAGAVSEKLFF. The CDR3, as DNA: TGTGCCAGCAGCGTAGCTGGGGCGGTCTCTGAAAAACTGTTTTTT. The V call is TRBV9, the J call TRBJ1-4; D possibly corresponds to TRBD1 (5 bases). Trimming took off 0 bases at V and 7 bases at J, with 13 bases between the two ends. This CDR3 has 15 amino acids. Germline V CDR1 and CDR2: SGDLS, YYNGEE.

The chain carries TRBV11-3 and TRBJ1-1; 11 positions match TRBD1. The CDR3 loop spans 14 amino acids. Losses at the gene ends were 8 bases for V and 4 bases for J; bases not matched to a gene: 6. Germline V gene data show CDR1 as SGHNT and CDR2 as YENEEA. CDR3 residues: CASGPGQGGTEAFF. The CDR3 DNA sequence: TGTGCCAGCGGCCCGGGACAGGGGGGCACTGAAGCTTTCTTT.

The rearrangement links TRBV11-3 to TRBJ2-7; D remains ambiguous. The germline CDR1 and CDR2 sequences are SGHNT and YENEEA. Trimming took off 0 bases at V and 4 bases at J, with 4 bases between the two ends. The CDR3 has 12 amino acids. Here the CDR3 reads CASSLDGYEQYF. Here the CDR3 DNA reads TGTGCCAGCAGCTTAGACGGGTACGAGCAGTACTTC.

This chain links TRBV7-9 with TRBJ1-3; D call uncertain. The V end lost 2 bases, the J end lost 0 bases, and 5 bases lay between the germline ends. In germline, CDR1 is SEHNR, CDR2 FQNEAQ (reference sequence). The CDR3 is 14 residues long. The CDR3 sequence: CASSLMSSGNTIYF. The DNA of the CDR3 is TGTGCCAGCAGCTTAATGAGCTCTGGAAACACCATATATTTT.

The chain recombines TRBV5-5 with TRBJ1-4; 7 positions agree with TRBD1. The CDR3 length is 16 residues. Trimming at V came to 3 bases and at J to 5 bases, leaving 10 bases not matched to a gene. From germline, CDR1 is SGHKS and CDR2 YYEKEE (reference sequence). CDR3 loop: CASSSKGASMNEKLFF. DNA for the CDR3: TGTGCCAGCAGCTCAAAGGGGGCCTCAATGAATGAAAAACTGTTTTTT.

About this clone: The same CDR3 arises from other DNA sequences in this sample as well. The chain links TRBV10-3 to TRBJ2-3; unclear D gene. V was cut by 8 bases and J by 2 bases, with 5 bases left in between. The CDR3 runs 11 residues. Germline CDR1 is ENHRY and CDR2 is SYGVKD. CDR3 region: CAISYTDTQYF. As DNA, the CDR3 is TGTGCCATCTCTTACACAGATACGCAGTATTTT.

V gene TRBV3-1 (or the pseudogene TRBV3-2) combines with J gene TRBJ2-2; D might be TRBD2 (6 bases). This CDR3 is 13 amino acids long. V was cut by 5 bases and J by 5 bases, with 9 bases left in between. CDR1 LGHDT and CDR2 YNNKEL come from the germline V gene (reference sequence). As DNA, the CDR3 is TGTGCCAGCAGCTCCGGGGGTACCGGGGAGCTGTTTTTT. It encodes CASSSGGTGELFF.

The chain is built from TRBV7-8 and TRBJ2-1; 10 bases line up with TRBD2. This CDR3 region has 14 residues. Germline V lookup: CDR1 SGHVS, CDR2 FQNEAQ. The V and J ends lost 5 bases and 8 bases, in that order; junction bases with no gene match: 6. Here the CDR3 DNA reads TGTGCCAGCAGCCATACTAGCGGGACGTATGAGCAGTTCTTC. This codes for CASSHTSGTYEQFF. Using reference TRBV7-8 and TRBJ2-1 for the parts outside the CDR3, the full variable domain is GAGVSQSPRYKVAKRGQDVALRCDPISGHVSLFWYQQALGQGPEFLTYFQNEAQLDKSGLPSDRFFAERPEGSVSTLKIQRTQQEDSAVYLCASSHTSGTYEQFFGPGTRLTVL.

In this sample, this clone turned up a few times. The chain has TRBV15 and TRBJ2-7, with 10 bases that match TRBD1. V lost 1 base to trimming and J lost 5 bases; unmatched junction nucleotides: 5. The germline CDR1 and CDR2 sequences are LNHNV and YYDKDF (reference sequence). The CDR3 contains 15 residues. The CDR3 reads CATSRGGQGTHEQYF. CDR3 sequence (DNA): TGTGCCACCAGCAGAGGGGGACAGGGGACCCACGAGCAGTACTTC.

The chain combines TRBV6-5 with TRBJ1-2; D gene uncertain. The CDR3 length is 13 residues. V dropped 6 bases and J dropped 3 bases, with 11 bases sitting between them. The germline V gene encodes CDR1 MNHEY and CDR2 SVGAGI. Here the CDR3 reads CASSPDGYYGYTF. CDR3 nucleotide sequence: TGTGCCAGCAGCCCCGACGGGTACTATGGCTACACCTTC.

With respect to this clone: This specimen includes other DNA sequences encoding the same CDR3. The rearrangement joins TRBV3-1 (or the pseudogene TRBV3-2) to TRBJ1-1; D call uncertain. The CDR3 is 12 residues long. Germline loops: CDR1 LGHDT, CDR2 YNNKEL (reference sequence). V was pared by 4 bases and J by 5 bases, with 8 bases between. The CDR3 reads CASSRTGTEAFF. The CDR3 DNA is TGTGCCAGCAGCCGTACGGGGACTGAAGCTTTCTTT.

V and J are TRBV10-2 and TRBJ2-7, with 11 bases fitting TRBD1. The CDR3 covers 15 residues. V shed 5 bases and J 3 bases; nucleotides not matched to a gene: 6. Per germline, CDR1 WSHSY and CDR2 SAAADI. The CDR3 sequence: CASSHLDRGLYEQYF. The DNA for the CDR3 is TGCGCCAGCAGTCACCTGGACAGGGGGCTCTACGAGCAGTACTTC.

This chain joins TRBV2 and TRBJ2-7, with D hard to call. The CDR3 consists of 12 residues. Germline V gene lookup returns CDR1 SNHLY and CDR2 FYNNEI. Trimming stripped 4 bases from V and 3 bases from J, with 7 bases between. The CDR3 here is CASSVRVYEQYF. Here the CDR3 DNA reads TGTGCCAGCAGTGTACGGGTCTACGAGCAGTACTTC.

The genes are TRBV5-1 and TRBJ2-7, with 12 bases that match TRBD2. The CDR3 runs to 16 residues. The V segment lost 3 bases and the J segment 3 bases; nucleotides outside the gene matches: 7. CDR1 is SGHRS and CDR2 is YFSETQ in the germline V gene. The CDR3 spells CASSYQLGLAGYEQYF. The CDR3 DNA sequence: TGCGCCAGCAGCTACCAGTTGGGACTAGCGGGCTACGAGCAGTACTTC. Supplemented by reference TRBV5-1 and TRBJ2-7, the full variable domain reads KAGVTQTPRYLIKTRGQQVTLSCSPISGHRSVSWYQQTPGQGLQFLFEYFSETQRNKGNFPGRFSGRQFSNSRSEMNVSTLELGDSALYLCASSYQLGLAGYEQYFGPGTRLTVT.

This chain connects TRBV28 to TRBJ1-1; 8 bases are a match to TRBD1. The CDR3 is 13 amino acids. From germline, CDR1 is MDHEN and CDR2 SYDVKM. Trimming cost V 6 bases and J 4 bases; bases outside gene matches: 4. CDR3 amino acids: CASRQDRVTEAFF. The CDR3 nucleotides read TGTGCCAGCAGACAGGACAGGGTCACTGAAGCTTTCTTT. The whole variable domain, filled in from reference TRBV28 and TRBJ1-1, reads DVKVTQSSRYLVKRTGEKVFLECVQDMDHENMFWYRQDPGLGLRLIYFSYDVKMKEKGDIPEGYSVSREKKERFSLILESASTNQTSMYLCASRQDRVTEAFFGQGTRLTVV.

This clone has only a few counts. The rearrangement links TRBV27 to TRBJ2-2; 15 nucleotides agree with TRBD2. The CDR3 contains 16 residues. CDR1 and CDR2 from the germline V gene are MNHEY and SMNVEV (reference sequence). V lost 11 bases, J lost 1 base, and 5 bases stayed unmatched. Here the CDR3 DNA reads TGTGCCCGGCGGACTAGCGGGGGGGGGAACACCGGGGAGCTGTTTTTT. This encodes CARRTSGGGNTGELFF.

V usage is TRBV6-6 and J usage is TRBJ1-5; D perhaps matches TRBD1 (6 bases). The length of the CDR3 is 14 residues. Trimming removed 7 bases from V and 6 bases from J, with 16 bases in between. Germline V gene data show CDR1 as MNHNY and CDR2 as SVGAGI (reference sequence). The CDR3 is CASKESGATQPQHF. The CDR3 DNA reads as TGTGCCAGCAAGGAGTCAGGGGCCACTCAGCCCCAGCATTTT.

V gene TRBV3-1 (or the pseudogene TRBV3-2) combines with J gene TRBJ1-1; D is possibly TRBD1 (6 bases). The CDR3 has 16 amino acids. Germline lookup yields CDR1 LGHDT and CDR2 YNNKEL (reference sequence). V shed 1 base and J shed 5 bases, with 17 bases lying between them. DNA of the CDR3: TGTGCCAGCAGCCAAGGCATACCAGGGGTTTGGACTGAAGCTTTCTTT. It codes for CASSQGIPGVWTEAFF.

The CDR3 sequence: CASSLASSGYNEQFF. CDR3 sequence (DNA): TGTGCCAGCAGCTTAGCCTCTAGCGGGTACAATGAGCAGTTCTTC. This chain links TRBV11-3 with TRBJ2-1; 8 positions agree with TRBD2. From germline, CDR1 is SGHNT and CDR2 YENEEA. The J segment lost 4 bases and the V segment lost 1 base, leaving 3 bases of the junction unmatched. CDR3 length equals 15 residues.